Below are 30 T cell receptor beta chains sequenced from a single sample in a study of cytomegalovirus exposure and HLA in healthy donors. Use of 60 Vbeta and 13 Jbeta primers characterized the PCR. The assay was immunoSEQ multiplex PCR, and TCRdb's table has in-frame clones only and misses some. The sample includes 150,000 to 200,000 clones. The sequencing sample was made of PBMCs. These receptor sequences come from a young man in good health and CMV-seronegative.

V and J are TRBV2 and TRBJ2-2; no clear D. This CDR3 has 11 amino acids. Germline V lookup: CDR1 SNHLY, CDR2 FYNNEI. Trimming left V 9 bases short and J 8 bases short, with 10 bases between. The CDR3: CARQSMGELFF. CDR3 bases: TGTGCCAGGCAGTCGATGGGGGAGCTGTTTTTT.

CDR3 bases: TGCGCCAGCAGCTTGGGGCTAGCGGGAGCTGCAGATACGCAGTATTTT. It specifies CASSLGLAGAADTQYF. The chain links TRBV5-1 to TRBJ2-3; TRBD2 matches at 10 bases. The germline V gene has CDR1 SGHRS and CDR2 YFSETQ. Trimming at V came to 0 bases and at J to 4 bases, leaving 5 bases not matched to a gene. This CDR3 region has 16 residues.

This chain uses TRBV28 with TRBJ2-7; 9 nucleotides align to TRBD2. Germline lookup yields CDR1 MDHEN and CDR2 SYDVKM. The CDR3 is 16 residues long. J gave up 0 bases and V 3 bases, and 6 bases lay outside the gene matches. For the CDR3, the DNA is TGTGCCAGCAGTTTTGCGGGAGGGGCTAGCTCCTACGAGCAGTACTTC. Translating gives CASSFAGGASSYEQYF.

The J gene is TRBJ1-2, the V gene TRBV7-2, with D possibly TRBD1 on 5 matching bases. Trimming removed 5 bases from V and 4 bases from J, with 17 bases in between. The CDR3 has 15 amino acids. Looked up from germline, CDR1 is SGHTA and CDR2 is FQGNSA. CDR3 protein: CASSPWPGRTYGYTF. The CDR3 DNA follows: TGTGCCAGCAGCCCCTGGCCAGGGCGTACCTATGGCTACACCTTC.

The chain combines TRBV7-6 with TRBJ1-1, with 8 bases lining up with TRBD1. This CDR3 region has 13 residues. Unmatched junction bases numbered 3, after V lost 4 bases and J lost 5 bases. The germline CDR1 and CDR2 sequences are SGHVS and FNYEAQ. The CDR3 bases are TGTGCCAGCAGCTCAGGGGGCAAGACTGAAGCTTTCTTT. It is translated as CASSSGGKTEAFF.

The genes are TRBV11-2 and TRBJ2-2; 9 bases match TRBD1. CDR1 is SGHAT and CDR2 is FQNNGV in the germline V gene. J lost 2 bases, V lost 5 bases, and 6 bases had no gene match. The CDR3 length is 16 residues. CDR3 amino acids: CASSLRQGVNTGELFF. Here the CDR3 DNA reads TGTGCCAGCAGCCTCCGACAGGGGGTAAACACCGGGGAGCTGTTTTTT. The full variable domain, completed using reference TRBV11-2 and TRBJ2-2, is EAGVAQSPRYKIIEKRQSVAFWCNPISGHATLYWYQQILGQGPKLLIQFQNNGVVDDSQLPKDRFSAERLKGVDSTLKIQPAKLEDSAVYLCASSLRQGVNTGELFFGEGSRLTVL.

V gene TRBV27 combines with J gene TRBJ2-7, with 9 positions matching TRBD1. This CDR3 is 12 amino acids long. Germline V gives CDR1 MNHEY, CDR2 SMNVEV (reference sequence). Trimming at V came to 2 bases and at J to 13 bases, leaving 6 bases not matched to a gene. This chain's CDR3 is CASSLTGTGLYF. CDR3 bases: TGTGCCAGCAGTTTAACCGGGACAGGGTTATACTTC.

Remarks on this clone: Other DNA sequences within the sample encode an identical CDR3. The chain couples TRBV2 to TRBJ2-4; no clear D gene. The germline V and J ends were trimmed by 6 bases and 7 bases, with 22 bases remaining between them. The CDR3 covers 16 residues. CDR1 SNHLY and CDR2 FYNNEI come from the germline V gene. In DNA form, the CDR3 reads TGTGCCAGCAGAGATATCCAGAGTGGGTTGAGGAACATTCAGTACTTC. This gives the protein CASRDIQSGLRNIQYF.

The rearrangement joins TRBV13 to TRBJ2-3; TRBD2 matches at 13 bases. CDR1 is PRHDT and CDR2 is FYEKMQ in the germline V gene (reference sequence). J lost 2 bases, V lost 6 bases, and 5 bases had no gene match. The CDR3 runs 16 residues. Written as DNA, the CDR3 is TGTGCCAGCAGATTGGGACTAGCGGGGCCCACAGATACGCAGTATTTT. As protein: CASRLGLAGPTDTQYF. Full variable domain (missing parts from reference TRBV13 and TRBJ2-3): AAGVIQSPRHLIKEKRETATLKCYPIPRHDTVYWYQQGPGQDPQFLISFYEKMQSDKGSIPDRFSAQQFSDYHSELNMSSLELGDSALYFCASRLGLAGPTDTQYFGPGTRLTVL.

The chain carries TRBV11-2 and TRBJ2-1, with 11 bases identical to TRBD2. Germline V CDR1 and CDR2: SGHAT, FQNNGV. V was pared by 1 base and J by 6 bases, with 14 bases of the junction left unmatched. This CDR3 comprises 19 residues. CDR3 in DNA: TGTGCCAGCAGCTTAGCGTCGCCTAGGTCTAGCGGGAGGTCCAATGAGCAGTTCTTC. This gives the protein CASSLASPRSSGRSNEQFF. Full variable domain (outside the CDR3, taken from reference TRBV11-2 and TRBJ2-1): EAGVAQSPRYKIIEKRQSVAFWCNPISGHATLYWYQQILGQGPKLLIQFQNNGVVDDSQLPKDRFSAERLKGVDSTLKIQPAKLEDSAVYLCASSLASPRSSGRSNEQFFGPGTRLTVL.

V and J are TRBV5-1 and TRBJ2-3; TRBD2 matches 7 bases. V lost 0 bases to trimming and J lost 2 bases; unmatched junction nucleotides: 3. Germline values: CDR1 SGHRS, CDR2 YFSETQ. The CDR3 extends over 15 amino acids. The CDR3 loop is CASSLVLAATDTQYF. The CDR3 nucleotides are TGCGCCAGCAGCTTGGTGCTAGCGGCCACAGATACGCAGTATTTT.

The chain carries TRBV2 and TRBJ1-2, with D tentatively TRBD1 (6 bases). Germline V gene data show CDR1 as SNHLY and CDR2 as FYNNEI. The CDR3 is made up of 12 amino acids. The germline V and J ends were trimmed by 11 bases and 3 bases, with 13 bases remaining between them. CDR3 DNA sequence: TGTGCCGGCAAACGGACAGACTATGGCTACACCTTC. The encoded protein is CAGKRTDYGYTF.

The chain links TRBV25-1 to TRBJ1-2; D perhaps matches TRBD1 (6 bases). Germline lookup yields CDR1 MGHDK and CDR2 SYGVNS. The length of the CDR3 is 13 residues. Trimming left V 4 bases short and J 7 bases short, with 13 bases between. CDR3 sequence: CASSANRVSGYTF. As DNA, the CDR3 is TGTGCCAGCAGTGCGAACAGGGTCAGTGGCTACACCTTC.

J is TRBJ2-1 and V is TRBV4-1; 9 nucleotides agree with TRBD1. The CDR3 length is 14 residues. CDR1 MGHRA and CDR2 YSYEKL come from the germline V gene. V dropped 5 bases and J dropped 8; count of bases not matched to a gene: 7. This CDR3 is CASSEGQGDDEQFF. CDR3 nucleotides: TGCGCCAGCAGCGAGGGACAGGGAGACGATGAGCAGTTCTTC.

V and J are TRBV11-2 and TRBJ2-7, with 7 bases that match TRBD1. V lost 4 bases, J lost 2 bases, and 8 bases stayed unmatched. Germline loops: CDR1 SGHAT, CDR2 FQNNGV. This CDR3 has 15 amino acids. CDR3 region: CASSSSTGDAYEQYF. The CDR3 DNA sequence: TGTGCCAGCAGCTCATCTACAGGGGATGCCTACGAGCAGTACTTC.

The CDR3 protein is CASSPGRTANTGELFF. The CDR3 DNA is TGTGCCAGCAGCCCGGGTAGGACAGCGAACACCGGGGAGCTGTTTTTT. The V call is TRBV7-6, the J call TRBJ2-2, with D perhaps matching TRBD1 (6 bases). CDR3 length: 16 amino acids. V gave up 5 bases and J gave up 0 bases, with 13 bases separating them. Per the germline V gene, CDR1 is SGHVS and CDR2 is FNYEAQ.

This sequence joins TRBV28 and TRBJ1-2; D gene unclear. Germline V gives CDR1 MDHEN, CDR2 SYDVKM. Trimming took off 2 bases at V and 2 bases at J, with 18 bases between the two ends. This CDR3 region has 17 residues. CDR3 sequence: CASSLATRSGANYGYTF. The CDR3 DNA is TGTGCCAGCAGTTTAGCCACTCGGTCGGGAGCGAACTATGGCTACACCTTC.

The V and J genes are TRBV19 and TRBJ2-5; 7 nucleotides line up with TRBD1. The DNA matches TRBJ2-7 better at its end, which makes the J call doubtful. The CDR3 loop spans 13 amino acids. Germline CDR1 LNHDA, CDR2 SQIVND (reference sequence). The CDR3 here is CASSMGQSYEQYF. CDR3 bases: TGTGCCAGTAGTATGGGACAGTCCTACGAGCAGTACTTC.

The V call is TRBV5-6, the J call TRBJ1-1; TRBD1 agrees at 9 bases. Germline trimming cut 5 bases from V and 7 bases from J; bases unmatched to any gene: 15. The germline V gene encodes CDR1 SGHDT and CDR2 YYEEEE. The CDR3 loop spans 16 amino acids. The CDR3 reads CASSPLQGTGRSEAFF. CDR3 DNA sequence: TGTGCCAGCAGTCCGTTGCAGGGGACAGGGAGGAGTGAAGCTTTCTTT.

V and J are TRBV11-3 and TRBJ2-1; TRBD2 matches 10 bases. Trimming took 2 bases from V and 3 from J; bases not matched to a gene: 1. The CDR3 totals 15 residues. CDR1 is SGHNT, CDR2 YENEEA, per germline. CDR3: CASSLTSGIYNEQFF. In nucleotides, the CDR3 is TGTGCCAGCAGCTTAACTAGCGGGATCTACAATGAGCAGTTCTTC.

The CDR3 sequence is CASSPQGASYNEQFF. The CDR3 DNA sequence: TGTGCCAGCAGCCCACAGGGGGCCTCCTACAATGAGCAGTTCTTC. The V and J genes are TRBV6-5 and TRBJ2-1, with 9 bases identical to TRBD1. The germline V gene has CDR1 MNHEY and CDR2 SVGAGI. This CDR3 is 15 amino acids long. After removal of 6 bases from V and 0 bases from J, the junction contained 3 bases not matched to a gene.

The V gene is TRBV6-4, the J gene TRBJ2-3, with D uncertain. V dropped 6 bases and J dropped 1 base, with 8 bases sitting between them. This CDR3 region has 13 residues. Germline CDR1 is MRHNA and CDR2 is SNTAGT. CDR3 sequence (DNA): TGTGCCAGCAGGGACGGAGGCACAGATACGCAGTATTTT. This encodes CASRDGGTDTQYF.

This CDR3 is CASSLQGRATNEKLFF. The CDR3 coding sequence is TGTGCCAGCAGTTTACAGGGCAGAGCAACTAATGAAAAACTGTTTTTT. This chain connects TRBV28 to TRBJ1-4; D is possibly TRBD1 (5 bases). Trimming pared 2 bases from V and 0 bases from J, leaving 10 bases between. This CDR3 contains 16 residues. Germline-derived CDR1 and CDR2 are MDHEN and SYDVKM.

The J gene is TRBJ1-4, the V gene TRBV4-3; TRBD1 matches at 11 bases. The CDR3 runs 15 residues. CDR1 and CDR2 from the germline V gene are LGHNA and YSLEER. The junction had 6 bases not matched to a gene; V was cut back by 4 bases and J by 8 bases. Here the CDR3 DNA reads TGCGCCAGCAGCCCGGACAGGGGGCGAGACGAAAAACTGTTTTTT. This translates into CASSPDRGRDEKLFF.

V gene TRBV27 combines with J gene TRBJ2-3; TRBD1 is a possible D gene (5 bases). The germline gives CDR1 MNHEY, CDR2 SMNVEV (reference sequence). The germline V and J ends were trimmed by 3 bases and 0 bases, with 10 bases remaining between them. This CDR3 region has 15 residues. The CDR3 spells CASSFQGSSTDTQYF. CDR3 bases: TGTGCCAGCAGTTTCCAGGGCTCTAGCACAGATACGCAGTATTTT.

DNA of the CDR3: TGTGCCAGCAGCTTAGACAGGGAAGGTTCACCCCTCCACTTT. Its protein product is CASSLDREGSPLHF. This chain uses TRBV7-9 with TRBJ1-6; TRBD1 might be the D (6 bases). Trimming took 1 base from V and 9 from J, leaving 10 bases between them. CDR3 length: 14 residues. The germline gives CDR1 SEHNR, CDR2 FQNEAQ (reference sequence).

The chain couples TRBV5-1 to TRBJ1-2, with 8 bases that match TRBD1. The CDR3 is 14 amino acids. V lost 3 bases, J lost 7 bases, and 8 bases stayed unmatched. From germline, CDR1 is SGHRS and CDR2 YFSETQ. The CDR3: CASSSDQGARGYTF. The DNA of the CDR3 is TGCGCCAGCAGCTCAGACCAGGGGGCGCGTGGCTACACCTTC.

The gene calls are TRBV28 and TRBJ2-2; TRBD2 matches at 9 bases. The ends lost 5 bases at V and 7 bases at J; junction bases unmatched: 8. The CDR3 spans 15 residues. Germline-derived CDR1 and CDR2 are MDHEN and SYDVKM. The CDR3 DNA sequence: TGTGCCAGCAGTGCGGGAGGGGGAGCGAGCGGGGAGCTGTTTTTT. Its translation is CASSAGGGASGELFF.

This chain uses TRBV5-4 with TRBJ1-2; 9 bases agree with TRBD1. Looked up from germline, CDR1 is SGHNT and CDR2 is YYREEE (reference sequence). The J segment lost 5 bases and the V segment lost 4 bases, leaving 6 bases of the junction unmatched. This CDR3 has 14 amino acids. For the CDR3, the DNA is TGTGCCAGCAGCCTGGGACAGGGAGAGTATGGCTACACCTTC. Translation gives CASSLGQGEYGYTF.

The chain carries TRBV5-1 and TRBJ2-5; maybe TRBD2 (5 bases). The CDR3 loop spans 13 amino acids. The V end lost 3 bases, the J end lost 5 bases, and 11 bases lay between the germline ends. Per the germline V gene, CDR1 is SGHRS and CDR2 is YFSETQ. The CDR3 sequence: CASSYEGDETQYF. For the CDR3, the DNA is TGCGCCAGCAGCTACGAGGGCGACGAGACCCAGTACTTC. Drawing the rest from reference TRBV5-1 and TRBJ2-5, the complete variable domain is KAGVTQTPRYLIKTRGQQVTLSCSPISGHRSVSWYQQTPGQGLQFLFEYFSETQRNKGNFPGRFSGRQFSNSRSEMNVSTLELGDSALYLCASSYEGDETQYFGPGTRLLVL.